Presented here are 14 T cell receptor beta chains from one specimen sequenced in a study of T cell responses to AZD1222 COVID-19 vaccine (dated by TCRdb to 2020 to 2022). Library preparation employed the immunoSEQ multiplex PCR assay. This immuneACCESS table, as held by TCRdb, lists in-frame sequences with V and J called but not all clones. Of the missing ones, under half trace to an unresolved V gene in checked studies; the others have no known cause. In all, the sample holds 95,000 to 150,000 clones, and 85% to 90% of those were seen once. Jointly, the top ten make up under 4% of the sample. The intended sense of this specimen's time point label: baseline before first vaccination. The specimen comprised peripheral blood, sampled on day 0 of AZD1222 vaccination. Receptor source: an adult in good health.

CDR3 nucleotides: TGTGCCAGCAGTACGGACAGCAATAGCAATCAGCCCCAGCATTTT. Its protein product is CASSTDSNSNQPQHF. This chain links TRBV6-5 with TRBJ1-5; the D gene is possibly TRBD1 (6 bases). Germline lookup yields CDR1 MNHEY and CDR2 SVGAGI. The CDR3 consists of 15 residues. Trimming left V 5 bases short and J 0 bases short, with 11 bases between.

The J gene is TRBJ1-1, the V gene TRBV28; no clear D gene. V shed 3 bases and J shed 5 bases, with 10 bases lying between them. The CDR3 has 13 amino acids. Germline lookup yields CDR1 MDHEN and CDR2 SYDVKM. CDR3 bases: TGTGCCAGCAGTTTGTCGGGGAGGACTGAAGCTTTCTTT. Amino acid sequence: CASSLSGRTEAFF. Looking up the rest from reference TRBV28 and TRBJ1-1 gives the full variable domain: DVKVTQSSRYLVKRTGEKVFLECVQDMDHENMFWYRQDPGLGLRLIYFSYDVKMKEKGDIPEGYSVSREKKERFSLILESASTNQTSMYLCASSLSGRTEAFFGQGTRLTVV.

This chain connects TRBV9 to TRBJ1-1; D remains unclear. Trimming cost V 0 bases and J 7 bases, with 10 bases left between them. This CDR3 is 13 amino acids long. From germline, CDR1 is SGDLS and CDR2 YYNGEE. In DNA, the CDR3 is TGTGCCAGCAGCGTAGTTCGGACGGATGAAGCTTTCTTT. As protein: CASSVVRTDEAFF.

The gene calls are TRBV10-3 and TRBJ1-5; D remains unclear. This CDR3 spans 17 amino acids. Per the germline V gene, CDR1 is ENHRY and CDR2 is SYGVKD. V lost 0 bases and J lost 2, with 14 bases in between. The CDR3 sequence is CAISESTGSPGNQPQHF. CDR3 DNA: TGTGCCATCAGTGAGTCGACGGGTTCGCCAGGCAATCAGCCCCAGCATTTT.

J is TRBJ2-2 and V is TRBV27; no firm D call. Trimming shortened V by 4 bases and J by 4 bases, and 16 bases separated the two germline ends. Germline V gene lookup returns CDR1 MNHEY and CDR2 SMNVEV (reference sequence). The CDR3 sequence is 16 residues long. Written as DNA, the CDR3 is TGTGCCAGCAGTTCCACCCGGATCACCCCCACCGGGGAGCTGTTTTTT. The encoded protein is CASSSTRITPTGELFF.

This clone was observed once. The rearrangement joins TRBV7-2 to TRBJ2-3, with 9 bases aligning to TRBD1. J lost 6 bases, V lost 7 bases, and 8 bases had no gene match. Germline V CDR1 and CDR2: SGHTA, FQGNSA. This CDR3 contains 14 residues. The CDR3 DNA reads TGTGCCAGCATCCCGGGACAGGGAACCGATACGCAGTATTTT. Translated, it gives CASIPGQGTDTQYF.

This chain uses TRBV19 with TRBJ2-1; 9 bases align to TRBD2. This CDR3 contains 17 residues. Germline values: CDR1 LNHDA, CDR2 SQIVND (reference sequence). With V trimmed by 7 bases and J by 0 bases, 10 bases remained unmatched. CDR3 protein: CASTRRSGGFSYNEQFF. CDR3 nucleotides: TGTGCCAGTACTCGTCGAAGCGGGGGGTTCTCCTACAATGAGCAGTTCTTC.

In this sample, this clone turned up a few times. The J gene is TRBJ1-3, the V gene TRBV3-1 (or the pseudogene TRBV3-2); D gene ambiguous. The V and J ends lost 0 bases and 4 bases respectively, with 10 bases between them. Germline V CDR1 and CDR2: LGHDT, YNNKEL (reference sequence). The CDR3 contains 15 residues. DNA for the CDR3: TGTGCCAGCAGCCAAGACAGGCTAGGAGGAAACACCATATATTTT. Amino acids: CASSQDRLGGNTIYF.

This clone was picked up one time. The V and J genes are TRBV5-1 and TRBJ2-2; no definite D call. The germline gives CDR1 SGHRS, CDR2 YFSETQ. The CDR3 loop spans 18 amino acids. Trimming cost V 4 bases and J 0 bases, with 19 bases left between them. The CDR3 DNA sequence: TGCGCCAGCAGCCGACAATTAAGCGCGACTGCGAACACCGGGGAGCTGTTTTTT. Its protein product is CASSRQLSATANTGELFF.

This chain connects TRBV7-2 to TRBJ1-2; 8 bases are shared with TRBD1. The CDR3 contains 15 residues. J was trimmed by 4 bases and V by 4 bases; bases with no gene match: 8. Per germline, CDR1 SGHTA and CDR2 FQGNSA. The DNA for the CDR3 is TGTGCCAGCAGCTCCGGACAGGGAGGGCTCTATGGCTACACCTTC. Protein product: CASSSGQGGLYGYTF.

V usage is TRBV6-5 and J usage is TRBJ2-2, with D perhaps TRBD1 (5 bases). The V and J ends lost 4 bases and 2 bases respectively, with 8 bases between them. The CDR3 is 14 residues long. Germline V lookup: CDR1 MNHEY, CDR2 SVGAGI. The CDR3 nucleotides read TGTGCCAGCAGTTTACAGGTTAACACCGGGGAGCTGTTTTTT. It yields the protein CASSLQVNTGELFF.

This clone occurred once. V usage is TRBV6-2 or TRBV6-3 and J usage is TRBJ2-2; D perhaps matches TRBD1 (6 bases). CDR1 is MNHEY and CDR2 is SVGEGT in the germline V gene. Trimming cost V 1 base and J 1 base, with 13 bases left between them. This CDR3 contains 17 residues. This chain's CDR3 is CASSYWASDRNTGELFF. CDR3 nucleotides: TGTGCCAGCAGTTACTGGGCTTCGGACAGGAACACCGGGGAGCTGTTTTTT.

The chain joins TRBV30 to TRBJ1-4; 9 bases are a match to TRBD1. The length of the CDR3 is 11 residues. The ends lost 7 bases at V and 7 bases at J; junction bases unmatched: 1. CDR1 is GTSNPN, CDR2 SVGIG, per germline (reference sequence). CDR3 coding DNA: TGTGCCTCGGACAGGGGTGAAAAACTGTTTTTT. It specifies CASDRGEKLFF.

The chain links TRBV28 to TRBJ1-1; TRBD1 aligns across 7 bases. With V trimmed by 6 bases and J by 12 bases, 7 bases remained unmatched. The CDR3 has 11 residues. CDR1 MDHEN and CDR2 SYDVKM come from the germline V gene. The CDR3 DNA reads TGTGCCAGCAGGAAACAGGGGAAGACTTTCTTT. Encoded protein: CASRKQGKTFF.